This TCR beta chain was documented in a study of Ad26.COV2.S vaccination and SARS-CoV-2 variants. Background on the study: Participant was drawn from the COV1001 Ad26.COV2.S trial arm. Recipients of Ad26.COV2.S got it intramuscularly, once or twice 56 days apart. General study findings and limits: The breadth of spike-specific CD8+ and CD4+ T cell responses after vaccination was reportedly substantial. The study found higher spike-specific TCR breadth in vaccine than placebo recipients.

The treatment denotes: some 19 received Ad26.COV2.S at low or high dose, single or two shots; 5 received placebo; per-sample allocation not given. Day 63 after the first vaccine or placebo injection was the time point for sampling. TCRdb's copy holds only in-frame clones and misses some; the assay was immunoSEQ multiplex PCR. The table lists about 320,000 clones, 86% of them singletons. Worth noting for this clone: What it binds is not known.

This sequence was found in a person aged 18-65 years who received the Ad26.COV2.S COVID-19 vaccine or a placebo. This material consisted of peripheral blood, taken in a trial of Ad26.COV2.S vaccine versus placebo.

This chain's CDR3 is CASSPIQAGPYGYTF. The CDR3 DNA follows: TGTGCCAGCAGCCCGATACAGGCGGGACCCTATGGCTACACCTTC. This chain joins TRBV7-8 and TRBJ1-2, with D possibly being TRBD1 (5 bases). The CDR3 sequence is 15 residues long. The V end was cut by 5 bases, the J end by 4 bases, with 17 bases between. CDR1 and CDR2 (germline): SGHVS, FQNEAQ.